The entry below describes one T cell receptor (beta chain). Amplification yielded TCR beta CDR3 regions, with RNA transcripts as the source. First-round RT-PCR with HTBI primers amplified the TCR CDR3 region. Using its own MiXCR run on the multiplex PCR reads, TCRdb lists one record per CDR3 protein. The data show 50,000 to 60,000 distinct CDR3 sequences, roughly 50% seen once. Ophthalmopathy patients had moderate-to-severe active disease, CAS ≥3, NOSPECS ≥4, and disease duration under 3 months. It was 8.5 to 10 ml of fresh peripheral blood that supplied the PBMCs. This CDR3 contains 14 residues. With 5 bases clipped from V and 7 bases from J, the junction kept 7 bases outside the gene matches. Per the germline V gene, CDR1 is SEHNR and CDR2 is FQNEAQ (reference sequence). This sample is drawn from a study of T cells in Graves' hyperthyroidism and ophthalmopathy.

The sample consisted of blood. V is TRBV7-9 and J is TRBJ1-4, with TRBD1 matching over 7 bases. This receptor was identified in a woman under 40 with Graves' ophthalmopathy. CDR3 in amino acids: CASSPGGGREKLFF. For the CDR3, the DNA is TGTGCCAGCAGCCCAGGGGGAGGACGTGAAAAACTGTTTTTT.